A single sample gave rise to the 7 T cell receptor beta chains below, sequenced in a study of blood T cell repertoires in COVID-19. Measured with immunoSEQ multiplex PCR; TCRdb has only the in-frame clones, and not every one. This table holds tens of thousands of clones, more than 75% found once. Sequenced sample: peripheral blood. Receptors were obtained from a human donor in a cohort sampled during active COVID-19.

J is TRBJ2-7 and V is TRBV9; D unclear. The germline V gene has CDR1 SGDLS and CDR2 YYNGEE. CDR3 length equals 14 residues. The germline V and J ends were trimmed by 4 bases and 1 base, with 12 bases remaining between them. In DNA form, the CDR3 reads TGTGCCAGCAGCCCGCGTCTAGGATCCTACGAGCAGTACTTC. Amino acids: CASSPRLGSYEQYF.

The chain joins TRBV6-2 or TRBV6-3 to TRBJ2-5, with TRBD1 as a possible D gene (6 bases). Trimming took off 4 bases at V and 6 bases at J, with 15 bases between the two ends. This CDR3 comprises 14 residues. From germline, CDR1 is MNHEY and CDR2 SVGEGT. CDR3 protein: CASSSWGRVQTQYF. The CDR3 nucleotides read TGTGCCAGCAGTTCATGGGGGCGAGTACAGACCCAGTACTTC.

The rearrangement uses TRBV5-4 and TRBJ2-5, with D possibly matching TRBD2 (6 bases). The germline gives CDR1 SGHNT, CDR2 YYREEE (reference sequence). Between the trimmed V and J ends, which lost 4 bases and 5 bases, there was a span of 24 bases. The CDR3 has 17 amino acids. The CDR3 reads CASSTGGGGPTGETQYF. The CDR3 DNA reads as TGTGCCAGCAGCACTGGGGGAGGCGGGCCTACGGGGGAGACCCAGTACTTC.

V is TRBV25-1 and J is TRBJ1-5; D unresolved. Germline V gene lookup returns CDR1 MGHDK and CDR2 SYGVNS. Trimming stripped 4 bases from V and 7 bases from J, with 17 bases between. The CDR3 runs to 15 residues. The CDR3, as DNA: TGTGCCAGCAGTGGGTCGGGTTCGGGAGCACAGCCCCAGCATTTT. This sequence encodes CASSGSGSGAQPQHF.

In its sample, this clone was seen once. The chain links TRBV2 to TRBJ2-3; D not resolved. V shed 6 bases and J shed 3 bases, with 7 bases lying between them. Germline V gives CDR1 SNHLY, CDR2 FYNNEI. The CDR3 loop spans 12 amino acids. CDR3 DNA: TGTGCCAGCAGCCAAACTACAGATACGCAGTATTTT. Protein: CASSQTTDTQYF.

This rearrangement joins TRBV28 to TRBJ1-1; no firm D call. The CDR3 has 13 amino acids. Trimming left V 10 bases short and J 1 base short, with 13 bases between. Germline V gene sequence: CDR1 MDHEN, CDR2 SYDVKM. The CDR3 DNA is TGTGCCATCATCGGAGTGGAGAACACTGAAGCTTTCTTT. This sequence encodes CAIIGVENTEAFF.

V and J are TRBV5-1 and TRBJ2-7; 11 nucleotides line up with TRBD1. The length of the CDR3 is 15 residues. J gave up 4 bases and V 4 bases, and 7 bases lay outside the gene matches. Germline V gives CDR1 SGHRS, CDR2 YFSETQ. CDR3 region: CASSGADRGLYEQYF. DNA for the CDR3: TGCGCCAGCAGCGGCGCGGACAGGGGGCTTTACGAGCAGTACTTC.